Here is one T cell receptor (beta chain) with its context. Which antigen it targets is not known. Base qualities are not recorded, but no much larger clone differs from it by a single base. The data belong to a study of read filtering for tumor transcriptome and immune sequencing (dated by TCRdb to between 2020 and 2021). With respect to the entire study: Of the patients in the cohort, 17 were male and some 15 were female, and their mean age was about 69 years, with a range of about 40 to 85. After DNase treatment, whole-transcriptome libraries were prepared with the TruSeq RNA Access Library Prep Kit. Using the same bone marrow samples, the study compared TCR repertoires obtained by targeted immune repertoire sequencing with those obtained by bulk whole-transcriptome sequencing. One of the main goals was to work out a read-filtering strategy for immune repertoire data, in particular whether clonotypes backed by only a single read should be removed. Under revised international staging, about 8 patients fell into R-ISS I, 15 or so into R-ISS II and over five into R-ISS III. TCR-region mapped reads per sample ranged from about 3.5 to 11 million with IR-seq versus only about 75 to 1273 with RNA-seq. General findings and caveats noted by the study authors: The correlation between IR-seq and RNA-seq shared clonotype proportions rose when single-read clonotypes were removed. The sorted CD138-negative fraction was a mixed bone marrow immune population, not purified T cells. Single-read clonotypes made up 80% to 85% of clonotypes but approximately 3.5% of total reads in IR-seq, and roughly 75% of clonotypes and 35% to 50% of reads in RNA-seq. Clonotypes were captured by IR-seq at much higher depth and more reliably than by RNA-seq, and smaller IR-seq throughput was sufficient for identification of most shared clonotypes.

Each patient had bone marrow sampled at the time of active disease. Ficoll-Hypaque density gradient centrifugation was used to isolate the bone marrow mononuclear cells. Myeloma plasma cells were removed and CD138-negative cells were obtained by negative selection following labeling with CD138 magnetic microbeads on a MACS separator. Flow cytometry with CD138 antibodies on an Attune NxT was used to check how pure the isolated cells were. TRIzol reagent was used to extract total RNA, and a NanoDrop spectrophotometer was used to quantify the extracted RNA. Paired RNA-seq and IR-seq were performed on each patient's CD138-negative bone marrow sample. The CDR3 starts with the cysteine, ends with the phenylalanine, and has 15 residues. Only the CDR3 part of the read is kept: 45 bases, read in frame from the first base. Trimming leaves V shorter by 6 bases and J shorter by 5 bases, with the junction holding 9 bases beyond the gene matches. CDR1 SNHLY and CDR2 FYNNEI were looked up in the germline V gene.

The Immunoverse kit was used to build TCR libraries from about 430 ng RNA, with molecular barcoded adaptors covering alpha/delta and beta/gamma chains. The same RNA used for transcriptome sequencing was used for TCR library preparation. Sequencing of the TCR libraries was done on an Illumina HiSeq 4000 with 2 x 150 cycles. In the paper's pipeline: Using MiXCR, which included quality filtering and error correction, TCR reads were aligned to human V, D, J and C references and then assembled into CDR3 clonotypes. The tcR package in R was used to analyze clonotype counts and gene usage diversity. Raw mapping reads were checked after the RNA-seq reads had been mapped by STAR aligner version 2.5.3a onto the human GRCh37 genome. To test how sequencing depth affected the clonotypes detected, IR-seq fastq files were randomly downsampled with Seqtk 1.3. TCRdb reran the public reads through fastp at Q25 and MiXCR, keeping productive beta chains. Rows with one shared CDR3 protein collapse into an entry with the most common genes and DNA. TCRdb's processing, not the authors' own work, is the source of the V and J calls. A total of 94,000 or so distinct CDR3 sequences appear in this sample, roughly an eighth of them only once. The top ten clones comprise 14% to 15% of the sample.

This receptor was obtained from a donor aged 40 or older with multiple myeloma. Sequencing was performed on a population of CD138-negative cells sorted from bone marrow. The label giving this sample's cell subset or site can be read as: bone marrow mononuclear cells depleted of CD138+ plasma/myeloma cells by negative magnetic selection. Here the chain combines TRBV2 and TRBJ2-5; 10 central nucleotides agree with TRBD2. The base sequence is TGTGCCAGCAGGTCCCTAGCGGGAGTGTGGGAGACCCAGTACTTC. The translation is CASRSLAGVWETQYF.